These T cell receptor beta chains were read from a single sample in a study of T cell repertoires in cytomegalovirus infection. Which antigens these TCRs recognize remains unknown. MiXCR, run by TCRdb on the reads, gives a single entry per CDR3 protein. The data hold some 590,000 distinct CDR3 sequences, with almost 40% observed a single time. The material was cultured PBMCs, obtained from culture after CMV antigen stimulation. These receptors all come from a human donor in good health (CMV status not recorded). Some clones in this sample may be carry-over from other donors' samples. Both conserved end residues are part of each CDR3. A D gene is named only where the DNA matches it firmly. Clone size appears in some rows only: once, few, many, or a class for an expanded clone.

J,V,D,size,CDR3,DNA
TRBJ2-2,TRBV4-3,.,.,CASSQAEGGELFF,TGCGCCAGCAGCCAAGCAGAAGGAGGGGAGCTGTTTTTT
TRBJ1-1,TRBV7-2,.,many,CASSSLFWNTEAFF,TGTGCCAGCAGTAGTCTATTCTGGAACACTGAAGCTTTCTTT
TRBJ2-4,TRBV27,.,.,CASSSWQAKNIQYF,TGTGCCAGCAGTTCTTGGCAAGCCAAAAACATTCAGTACTTC
TRBJ2-1,TRBV9,TRBD2,.,CASSVREGVDDEQFF,TGTGCCAGCAGCGTACGGGAGGGCGTGGACGATGAGCAGTTCTTC
TRBJ2-6,TRBV27,.,.,CASRPTSGANVLTF,TGTGCCAGCAGGCCCACCTCTGGGGCCAACGTCCTGACTTTC
TRBJ1-6,TRBV20-1,TRBD1,.,CSARDRVRSYNSPLHF,TGCAGTGCCAGGGACAGGGTTAGGTCCTATAATTCACCCCTCCACTTT
TRBJ1-1,TRBV12-3/TRBV12-4,.,few,CASSGLNTEAFF,TGTGCCAGCTCGGGACTGAACACTGAAGCTTTCTTT
TRBJ2-1,TRBV7-2,TRBD1,few,CASSSPGQPYNEQFF,TGTGCCAGCAGCAGCCCGGGACAGCCGTACAATGAGCAGTTCTTC
TRBJ2-1,TRBV2,TRBD2,few,CASISGGPEGEQFF,TGTGCCAGCATTTCGGGGGGGCCTGAGGGTGAGCAGTTCTTC
TRBJ2-3,TRBV6-2/TRBV6-3,.,.,CASSPQVWMDTQYF,TGTGCCAGCAGTCCACAGGTGTGGATGGATACGCAGTATTTT
TRBJ2-1,TRBV12-5,.,.,CASGLVQVGINEQFF,TGTGCTAGTGGTTTGGTACAAGTCGGCATCAATGAGCAGTTCTTC
TRBJ1-1,TRBV27,.,.,CASSLSGSLMNTEAFF,TGTGCCAGCAGTTTATCAGGCAGCCTCATGAACACTGAAGCTTTCTTT
TRBJ2-3,TRBV12-3/TRBV12-4,TRBD2,few,CASSPLGGGTDTQYF,TGTGCCAGCAGTCCACTTGGGGGGGGCACAGATACGCAGTATTTT
TRBJ2-3,TRBV7-2,TRBD1,few,CASSFVGTALTDTQYF,TGTGCCAGCAGCTTTGTTGGGACAGCACTCACAGATACGCAGTATTTT
TRBJ2-3,TRBV19,.,.,CASSIVSKRLLGDTQYF,TGTGCCAGTAGTATAGTGTCCAAGCGGCTGCTCGGAGATACGCAGTATTTT
TRBJ1-2,TRBV4-2,TRBD1,few,CASSPEGQGFYGYGYTF,TGTGCCAGCAGCCCTGAGGGACAGGGTTTCTATGGCTATGGCTACACCTTC
TRBJ1-1,TRBV7-9,.,.,CATPGGGNGEAFF,TGTGCCACCCCTGGAGGGGGTAATGGTGAAGCTTTCTTT
TRBJ1-1,TRBV7-9,.,.,CASSSLSANTEAFF,TGTGCCAGCAGCTCCCTGAGTGCAAACACTGAAGCTTTCTTT
TRBJ2-1,TRBV5-4,TRBD1,.,CASSPDRGRDEQFF,TGTGCCAGCAGCCCCGACAGGGGCAGGGATGAGCAGTTCTTC
TRBJ2-1,TRBV6-6,TRBD2,.,CASSFLGLAGVNEQFF,TGTGCCAGCAGTTTCCTGGGACTAGCGGGAGTCAATGAGCAGTTCTTC
TRBJ2-1,TRBV9,TRBD2,.,CASSVDPSGRGGTYNEQFF,TGTGCCAGCAGCGTAGATCCTAGCGGGAGAGGGGGAACCTACAATGAGCAGTTCTTC
TRBJ1-2,TRBV18,TRBD1,.,CASSPKGVTGSFGYTF,TGTGCCAGCTCACCAAAAGGGGTGACAGGGAGTTTTGGCTACACCTTC
TRBJ1-1,TRBV6-5,.,.,CASNGRENTEAFF,TGTGCCAGCAACGGACGGGAGAACACTGAAGCTTTCTTT
TRBJ2-5,TRBV4-3,.,few,CASSQVPRPWDGLQETQYF,TGCGCCAGCAGCCAAGTTCCAAGGCCCTGGGACGGACTACAAGAGACCCAGTACTTC
TRBJ2-3,TRBV6-5,TRBD2,.,CASSRGEYTDTQYF,TGTGCCAGCAGTCGGGGGGAGTATACAGATACGCAGTATTTT
TRBJ1-3,TRBV12-3/TRBV12-4,TRBD1,few,CASSSGTGGNTIYF,TGTGCCAGCAGTTCAGGGACAGGGGGGAACACCATATATTTT
TRBJ1-6,TRBV7-2,.,.,CASSAARRLNSPLHF,TGTGCCAGCAGCGCCGCAAGACGTCTGAATTCACCCCTCCACTTT
TRBJ1-5,TRBV7-2,TRBD1,few,CASGLYRGENQPQHF,TGTGCCAGCGGACTCTACAGGGGGGAAAATCAGCCCCAGCATTTT
TRBJ1-1,TRBV7-2,TRBD1,many,CASSPGGRTEAFF,TGTGCCAGCAGCCCAGGGGGTCGGACTGAAGCTTTCTTT
TRBJ2-1,TRBV7-2,TRBD2,.,CASSLAFDLAGGHNEQFF,TGTGCCAGCAGCTTAGCCTTTGATCTAGCGGGGGGGCACAATGAGCAGTTCTTC
TRBJ1-6,TRBV7-8,TRBD1,.,CASSLALAGGIERAPLHF,TGTGCCAGCAGCTTAGCGCTGGCAGGGGGAATAGAACGAGCACCCCTCCACTTT
TRBJ1-5,TRBV12-3/TRBV12-4,.,.,CASSWAGFSNQPQHF,TGTGCCAGCAGTTGGGCTGGGTTCAGCAATCAGCCCCAGCATTTT
TRBJ2-7,TRBV7-2,.,.,CASSGVTGLSLGEQYF,TGTGCCAGCAGCGGAGTGACGGGACTCAGCCTCGGCGAGCAGTACTTC
TRBJ1-2,TRBV19,TRBD1,few,CASSMRTGYLHGYTF,TGTGCCAGTAGTATGAGGACAGGGTACTTGCATGGCTACACCTTC
TRBJ2-7,TRBV2,.,.,CASIEGVGEQYF,TGTGCCAGCATTGAGGGAGTTGGCGAGCAGTACTTC
TRBJ1-4,TRBV28,TRBD1,.,CASSLRRGQGLAYGNEKLFF,TGTGCCAGCAGTTTACGCCGAGGACAGGGCCTTGCGTACGGGAATGAAAAACTGTTTTTT
TRBJ2-3,TRBV28,TRBD2,few,CASSPMLGTSGDLSTDTQYF,TGTGCCAGCAGTCCAATGTTGGGGACTAGCGGGGACCTTAGCACAGATACGCAGTATTTT
TRBJ1-1,TRBV7-9,.,.,CASSRRGGLPSGTEAFF,TGTGCCAGCAGTCGACGAGGTGGGTTGCCCTCGGGCACTGAAGCTTTCTTT
TRBJ1-3,TRBV7-8,TRBD1,.,CASSLNQGAGNTIYF,TGTGCCAGCAGCCTAAACCAGGGGGCAGGAAACACCATATATTTT
TRBJ1-5,TRBV12-3/TRBV12-4,.,few,CASSLYHYEAPQHF,TGTGCCAGCAGTTTATATCATTATGAGGCGCCCCAGCATTTT
TRBJ1-5,TRBV7-8,.,many,CASSPHGAGDPGNQPQHF,TGTGCCAGCAGCCCCCATGGGGCTGGGGATCCAGGCAATCAGCCCCAGCATTTT